This is a list of T cell receptor beta chains from one sample in a study of cytomegalovirus exposure and HLA in healthy donors. TCRdb's table, derived via immunoSEQ multiplex PCR, lists solely in-frame clones and lacks some. The sample holds some 140,000 clones. Sequencing was done on a sample of PBMCs. Receptor source: a woman aged 40-49 years in good health and CMV-seronegative. CDR3s leave out the opening cysteine and the closing phenylalanine or tryptophan.

J	V	CDR3
TRBJ1-2	TRBV28	ASSLDGNYGYT
TRBJ1-6	TRBV7-2	ASSLDSLGDSPLH
TRBJ2-1	TRBV4-3	ASSQTTGFGQF
TRBJ1-4	TRBV7-2	ASSLEAGEKLF
TRBJ1-1	TRBV12-5	ASGLVSEGRSEAF
TRBJ2-3	TRBV19	ASSPREGGGTDTQY
TRBJ1-2	TRBV7-2	ASSQGQYNNYGYT
TRBJ1-6	TRBV20-1	SARDLLPLH
TRBJ2-7	TRBV5-6	ASSLEAGAHYEQY
TRBJ2-1	TRBV4-3	ASSQETSGGAGEQF
TRBJ1-4	TRBV4-1	ASSHQGAGGNEKLF
TRBJ1-1	TRBV7-9	ASSTDRGNTEAF
TRBJ2-4	TRBV19	ASSQEKRGAVNIQY
TRBJ2-5	TRBV7-2	ASSLEPVLRGIKEETQY
TRBJ2-7	TRBV20-1	SAGQLYEQY
TRBJ1-2	TRBV2	ASTLLQGGDGYT
TRBJ2-3	TRBV10-3	AISQTTGTDTQY
TRBJ1-1	TRBV4-1	ASSQEDRRNTEAF
TRBJ1-1	TRBV5-6	ASSPGTGRGDTEAF
TRBJ2-7	TRBV7-3	ASSSVGTSGGDEQY
TRBJ1-4	TRBV4-2	ASQLRGQANEKLF
TRBJ1-2	TRBV28	ASSSTRHGNYGYT
TRBJ1-1	TRBV11-3	ASSLDHSEAF
TRBJ2-3	TRBV2	ASSAERITSTDTQY
TRBJ2-3	TRBV7-3	ASSSSTDTQY
TRBJ1-1	TRBV28	ASSPGQGDLWMNTEAF
TRBJ1-2	TRBV12-5	ASGWAGTALYGYT
TRBJ2-6	TRBV19	ASSTISSGANVLT
TRBJ2-5	TRBV21-1	ASSKLNLSADRAETQY
TRBJ1-1	TRBV7-9	ASSPGAGEAF